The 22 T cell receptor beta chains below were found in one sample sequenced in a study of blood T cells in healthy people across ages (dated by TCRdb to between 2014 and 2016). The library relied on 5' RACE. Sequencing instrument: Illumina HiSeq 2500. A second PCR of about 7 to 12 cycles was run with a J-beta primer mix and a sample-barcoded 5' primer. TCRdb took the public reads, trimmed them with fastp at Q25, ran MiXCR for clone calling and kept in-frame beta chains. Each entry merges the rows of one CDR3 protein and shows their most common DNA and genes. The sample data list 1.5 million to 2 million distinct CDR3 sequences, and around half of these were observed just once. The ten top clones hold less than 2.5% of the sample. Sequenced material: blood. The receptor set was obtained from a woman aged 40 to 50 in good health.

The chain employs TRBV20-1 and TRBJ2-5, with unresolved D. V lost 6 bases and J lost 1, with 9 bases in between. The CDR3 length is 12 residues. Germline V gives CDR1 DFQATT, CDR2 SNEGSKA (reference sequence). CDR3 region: CSAEAFQETQYF. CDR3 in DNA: TGCAGTGCGGAAGCCTTCCAAGAGACCCAGTACTTC.

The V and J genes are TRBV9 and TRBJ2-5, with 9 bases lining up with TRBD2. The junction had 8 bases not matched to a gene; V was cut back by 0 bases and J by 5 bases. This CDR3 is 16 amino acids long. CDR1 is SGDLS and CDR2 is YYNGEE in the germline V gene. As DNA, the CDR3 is TGTGCCAGCAGCGTAGAAAGCGGGGGGTCCTGGGAGACCCAGTACTTC. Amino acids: CASSVESGGSWETQYF.

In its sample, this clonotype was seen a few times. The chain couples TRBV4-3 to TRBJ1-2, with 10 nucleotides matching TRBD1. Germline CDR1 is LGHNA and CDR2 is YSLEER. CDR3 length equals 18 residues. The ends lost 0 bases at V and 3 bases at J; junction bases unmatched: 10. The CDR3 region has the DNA TGCGCCAGCAGCCAAGATCCTGTGGGGACAGGGGTCTACTATGGCTACACCTTC. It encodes CASSQDPVGTGVYYGYTF.

In DNA, the CDR3 is TGTGCCACCAGCGGGACTCTGACAGGGTTAGAGGAGCAGTACTTC. It translates to CATSGTLTGLEEQYF. The chain joins TRBV15 to TRBJ2-7, with a tentative D call TRBD1 (7 bases). The germline CDR1 and CDR2 sequences are LNHNV and YYDKDF (reference sequence). The CDR3 contains 15 residues. Trimming shortened V by 5 bases and J by 7 bases, and 21 bases separated the two germline ends. Combining the CDR3 with reference TRBV15 and TRBJ2-7 gives the whole variable domain DAMVIQNPRYQVTQFGKPVTLSCSQTLNHNVMYWYQQKSSQAPKLLFHYYDKDFNNEADTPDNFQSRRPNTSFCFLDIRSPGLGDTAMYLCATSGTLTGLEEQYFGPGTRLTVT.

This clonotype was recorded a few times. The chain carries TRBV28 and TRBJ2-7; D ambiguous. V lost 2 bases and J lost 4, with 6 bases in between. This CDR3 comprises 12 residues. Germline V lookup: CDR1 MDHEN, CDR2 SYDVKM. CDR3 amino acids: CASSLPQYEQYF. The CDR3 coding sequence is TGTGCCAGCAGTTTACCCCAGTACGAGCAGTACTTC.

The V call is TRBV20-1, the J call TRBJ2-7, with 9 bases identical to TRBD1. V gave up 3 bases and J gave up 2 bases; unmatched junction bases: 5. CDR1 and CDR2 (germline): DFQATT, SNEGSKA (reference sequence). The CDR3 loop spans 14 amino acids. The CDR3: CSARRTGAAYEQYF. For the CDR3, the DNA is TGCAGTGCTAGGCGGACAGGGGCTGCCTACGAGCAGTACTTC.

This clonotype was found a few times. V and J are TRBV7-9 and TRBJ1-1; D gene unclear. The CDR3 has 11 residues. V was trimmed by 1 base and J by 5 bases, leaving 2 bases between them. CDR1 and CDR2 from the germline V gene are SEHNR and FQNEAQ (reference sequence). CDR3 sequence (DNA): TGTGCCAGCAGCTTAGAGACTGAAGCTTTCTTT. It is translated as CASSLETEAFF. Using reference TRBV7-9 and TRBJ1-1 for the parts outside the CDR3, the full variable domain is DTGVSQNPRHKITKRGQNVTFRCDPISEHNRLYWYRQTLGQGPEFLTYFQNEAQLEKSRLLSDRFSAERPKGSFSTLEIQRTEQGDSAMYLCASSLETEAFFGQGTRLTVV.

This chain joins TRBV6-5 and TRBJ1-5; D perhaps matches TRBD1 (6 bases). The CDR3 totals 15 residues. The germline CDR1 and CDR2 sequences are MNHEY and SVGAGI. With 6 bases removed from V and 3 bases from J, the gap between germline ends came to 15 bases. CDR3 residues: CASSLSGTHNQPQHF. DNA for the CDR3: TGTGCCAGCAGCTTAAGTGGGACACACAATCAGCCCCAGCATTTT.

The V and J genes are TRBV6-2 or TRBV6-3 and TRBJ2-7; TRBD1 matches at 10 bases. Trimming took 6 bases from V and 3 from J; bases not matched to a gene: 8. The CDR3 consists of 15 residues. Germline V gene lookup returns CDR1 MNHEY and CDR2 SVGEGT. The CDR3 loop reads CASRATGGIFYEQYF. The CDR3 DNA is TGTGCCAGCAGGGCGACAGGGGGCATCTTCTACGAGCAGTACTTC.

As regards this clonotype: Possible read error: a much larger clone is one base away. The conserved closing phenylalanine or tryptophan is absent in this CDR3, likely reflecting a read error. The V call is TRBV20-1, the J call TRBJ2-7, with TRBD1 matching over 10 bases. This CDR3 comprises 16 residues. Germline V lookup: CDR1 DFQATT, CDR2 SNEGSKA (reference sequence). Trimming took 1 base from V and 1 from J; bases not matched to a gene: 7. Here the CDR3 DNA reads TGCAGTGCTAGAGTGTTGGGACAGGGGCAATCCTACGAGCAGTACTTA. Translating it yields CSARVLGQGQSYEQYL.

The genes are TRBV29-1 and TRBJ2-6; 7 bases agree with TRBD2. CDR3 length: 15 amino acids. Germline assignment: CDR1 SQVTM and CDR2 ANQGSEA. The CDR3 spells CVAGTTTSGANVLTF. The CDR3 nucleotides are TGCGTAGCCGGGACTACCACATCTGGGGCCAACGTCCTGACTTTC. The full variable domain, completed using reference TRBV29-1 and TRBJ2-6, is SAVISQKPSRDICQRGTSLTIQCQVDSQVTMMFWYRQQPGQSLTLIATANQGSEATYESGFVIDKFPISRPNLTFSTLTVSNMSPEDSSIYLCVAGTTTSGANVLTFGAGSRLTVL.

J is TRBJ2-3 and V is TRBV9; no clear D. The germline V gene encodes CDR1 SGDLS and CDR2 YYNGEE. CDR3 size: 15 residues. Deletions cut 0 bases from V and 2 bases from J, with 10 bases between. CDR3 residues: CASSVEVSLTDTQYF. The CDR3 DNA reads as TGTGCCAGCAGCGTAGAGGTCAGCCTCACAGATACGCAGTATTTT.

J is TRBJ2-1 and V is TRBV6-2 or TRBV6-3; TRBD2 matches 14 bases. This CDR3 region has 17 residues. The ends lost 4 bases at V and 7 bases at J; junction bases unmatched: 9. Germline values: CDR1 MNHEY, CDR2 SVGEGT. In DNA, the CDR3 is TGTGCCAGCAGTTCAAACCGACTAGCGGGGGGGCGTAATGAGCAGTTCTTC. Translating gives CASSSNRLAGGRNEQFF.

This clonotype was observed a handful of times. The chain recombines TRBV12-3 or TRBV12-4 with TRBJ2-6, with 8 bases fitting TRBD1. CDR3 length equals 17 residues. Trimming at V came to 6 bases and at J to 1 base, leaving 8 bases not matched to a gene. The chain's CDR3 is CASRPDRGWSGANVLTF. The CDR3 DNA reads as TGTGCCAGCAGACCAGACAGGGGTTGGTCTGGGGCCAACGTCCTGACTTTC.

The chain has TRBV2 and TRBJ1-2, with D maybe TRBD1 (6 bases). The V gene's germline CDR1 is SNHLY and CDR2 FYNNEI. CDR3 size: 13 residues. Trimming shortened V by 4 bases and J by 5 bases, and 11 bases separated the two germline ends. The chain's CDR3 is CASSAGASYGYTF. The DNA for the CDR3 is TGTGCCAGCAGTGCGGGGGCTAGTTATGGCTACACCTTC.

The CDR3 reads CASSVGVTLMNTEAFF. CDR3 DNA sequence: TGTGCCAGCAGCGTAGGGGTGACCCTCATGAACACTGAAGCTTTCTTT. The chain links TRBV9 to TRBJ1-1; D uncertain. Trimming took 0 bases from V and 0 from J, leaving 12 bases between them. Germline assignment: CDR1 SGDLS and CDR2 YYNGEE. The CDR3 loop spans 16 amino acids.

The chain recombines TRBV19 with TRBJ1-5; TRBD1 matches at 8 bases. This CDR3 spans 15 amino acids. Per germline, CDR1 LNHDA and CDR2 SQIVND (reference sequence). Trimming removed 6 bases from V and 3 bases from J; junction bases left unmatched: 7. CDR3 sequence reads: CASRPDRGNNQPQHF. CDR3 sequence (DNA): TGTGCCAGTAGGCCCGACAGGGGAAACAATCAGCCCCAGCATTTT.

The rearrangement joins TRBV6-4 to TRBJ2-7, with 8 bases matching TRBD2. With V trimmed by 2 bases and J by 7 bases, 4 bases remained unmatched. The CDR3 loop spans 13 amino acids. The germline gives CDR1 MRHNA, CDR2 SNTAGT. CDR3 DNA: TGTGCCAGCAGTGACACCTTAGCGGGAGAGCAGTACTTC. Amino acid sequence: CASSDTLAGEQYF.

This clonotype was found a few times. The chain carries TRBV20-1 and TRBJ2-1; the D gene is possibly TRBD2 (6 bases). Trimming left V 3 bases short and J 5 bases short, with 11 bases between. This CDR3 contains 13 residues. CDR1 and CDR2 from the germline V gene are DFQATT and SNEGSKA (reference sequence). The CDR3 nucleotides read TGCAGTGCTAGGTGGGGACTCAACAATGAGCAGTTCTTC. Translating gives CSARWGLNNEQFF.

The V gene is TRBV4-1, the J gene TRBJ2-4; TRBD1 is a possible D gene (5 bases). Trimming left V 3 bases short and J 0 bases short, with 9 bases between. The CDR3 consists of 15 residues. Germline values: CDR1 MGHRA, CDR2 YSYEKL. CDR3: CASSQLQVAKNIQYF. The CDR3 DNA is TGCGCCAGCAGCCAGCTACAGGTAGCCAAAAACATTCAGTACTTC.

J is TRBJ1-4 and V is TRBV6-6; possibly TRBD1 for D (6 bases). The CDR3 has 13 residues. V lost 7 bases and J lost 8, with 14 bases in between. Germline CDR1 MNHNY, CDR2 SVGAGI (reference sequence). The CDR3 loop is CASTKPGAEKLFF. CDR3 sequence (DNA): TGTGCCAGCACTAAACCGGGGGCAGAAAAACTGTTTTTT.

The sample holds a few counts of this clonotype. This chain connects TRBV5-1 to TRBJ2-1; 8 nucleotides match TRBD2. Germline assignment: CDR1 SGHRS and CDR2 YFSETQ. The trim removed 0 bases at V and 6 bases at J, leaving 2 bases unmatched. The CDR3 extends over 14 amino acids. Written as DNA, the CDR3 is TGCGCCAGCAGCTTGGGACTAGCGACCAATGAGCAGTTCTTC. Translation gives CASSLGLATNEQFF.